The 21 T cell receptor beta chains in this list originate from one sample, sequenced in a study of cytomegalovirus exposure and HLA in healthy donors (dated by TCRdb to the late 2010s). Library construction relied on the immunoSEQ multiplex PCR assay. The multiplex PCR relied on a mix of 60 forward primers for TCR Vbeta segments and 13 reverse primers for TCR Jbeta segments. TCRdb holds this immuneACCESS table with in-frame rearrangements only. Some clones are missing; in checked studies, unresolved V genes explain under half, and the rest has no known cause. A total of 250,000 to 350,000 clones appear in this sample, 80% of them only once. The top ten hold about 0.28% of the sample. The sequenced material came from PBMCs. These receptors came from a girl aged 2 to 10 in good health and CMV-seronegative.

DNA of the CDR3: TGTGCTAGTGGTTTGGTAACCGGGAGGGCCGGCGGGGAGCTGTTTTTT. This codes for CASGLVTGRAGGELFF. This chain uses TRBV12-5 with TRBJ2-2; TRBD2 matches 8 bases. Per germline, CDR1 LGHNT and CDR2 FRNRAP. The CDR3 totals 16 residues. The V gene end was trimmed by 0 bases and the J gene end by 7 bases; junction bases not matched to a gene: 7.

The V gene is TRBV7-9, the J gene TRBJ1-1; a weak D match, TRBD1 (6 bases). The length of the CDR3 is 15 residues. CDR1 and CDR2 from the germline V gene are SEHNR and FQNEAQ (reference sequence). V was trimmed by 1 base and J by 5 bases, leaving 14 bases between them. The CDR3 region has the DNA TGTGCCAGCAGCTTAGTAGGGGGGGGAAAGACTGAAGCTTTCTTT. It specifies CASSLVGGGKTEAFF.

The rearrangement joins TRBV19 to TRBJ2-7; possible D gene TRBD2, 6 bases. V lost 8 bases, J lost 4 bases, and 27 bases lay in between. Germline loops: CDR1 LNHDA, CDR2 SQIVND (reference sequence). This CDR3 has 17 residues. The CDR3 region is CASSGGDLRRAIYEQYF. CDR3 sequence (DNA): TGTGCCAGTTCGGGTGGGGACCTTCGGAGGGCGATTTACGAGCAGTACTTC. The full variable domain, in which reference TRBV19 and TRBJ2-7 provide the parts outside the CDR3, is DGGITQSPKYLFRKEGQNVTLSCEQNLNHDAMYWYRQDPGQGLRLIYYSQIVNDFQKGDIAEGYSVSREKKESFPLTVTSAQKNPTAFYLCASSGGDLRRAIYEQYFGPGTRLTVT.

The CDR3 sequence: CATSPPESSYNEQFF. The CDR3 bases are TGTGCCACCTCGCCCCCAGAATCGTCCTACAATGAGCAGTTCTTC. The V gene is TRBV7-9, the J gene TRBJ2-1; no definite D call. The CDR3 spans 15 residues. V was cut by 10 bases and J by 1 base, with 17 bases left in between. Germline V gene lookup returns CDR1 SEHNR and CDR2 FQNEAQ (reference sequence).

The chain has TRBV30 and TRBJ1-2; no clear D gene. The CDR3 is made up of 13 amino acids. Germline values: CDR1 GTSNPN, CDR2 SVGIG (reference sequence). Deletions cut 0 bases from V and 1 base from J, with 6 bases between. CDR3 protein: CAWSVNFNYGYTF. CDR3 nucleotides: TGTGCCTGGAGTGTGAACTTTAACTATGGCTACACCTTC.

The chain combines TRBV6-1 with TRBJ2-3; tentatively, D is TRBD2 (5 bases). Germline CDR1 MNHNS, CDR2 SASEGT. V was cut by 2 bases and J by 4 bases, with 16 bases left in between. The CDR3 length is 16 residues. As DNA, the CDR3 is TGTGCCAGCAGTGAACGGGGAATGTATGTATCAGATACGCAGTATTTT. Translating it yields CASSERGMYVSDTQYF.

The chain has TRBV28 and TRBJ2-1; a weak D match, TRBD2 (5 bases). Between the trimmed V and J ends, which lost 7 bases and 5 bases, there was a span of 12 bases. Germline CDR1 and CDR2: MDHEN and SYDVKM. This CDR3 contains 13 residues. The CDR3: CASIRESDNEQFF. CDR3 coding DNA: TGTGCCAGCATTAGGGAGTCAGACAATGAGCAGTTCTTC.

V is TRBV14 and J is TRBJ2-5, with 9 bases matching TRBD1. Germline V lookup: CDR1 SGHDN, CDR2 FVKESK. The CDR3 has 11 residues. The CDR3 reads CYRGLQETQYF. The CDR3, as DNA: TGTTACAGGGGGCTCCAAGAGACCCAGTACTTC.

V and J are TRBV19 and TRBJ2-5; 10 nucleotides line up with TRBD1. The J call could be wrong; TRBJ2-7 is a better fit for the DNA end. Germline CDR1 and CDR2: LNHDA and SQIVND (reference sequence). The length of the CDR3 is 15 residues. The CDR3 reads CASSRGDRGDYEQYF. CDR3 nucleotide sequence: TGTGCCAGTAGTAGAGGGGACAGGGGCGACTACGAGCAGTACTTC.

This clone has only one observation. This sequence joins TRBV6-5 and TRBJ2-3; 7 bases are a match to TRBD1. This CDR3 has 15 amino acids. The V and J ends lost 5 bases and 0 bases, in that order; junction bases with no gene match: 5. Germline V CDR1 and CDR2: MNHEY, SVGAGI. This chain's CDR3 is CASSRDRSSTDTQYF. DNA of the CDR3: TGTGCCAGCAGTCGGGACAGATCTAGCACAGATACGCAGTATTTT.

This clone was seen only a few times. The CDR3 region is CASSSGRGSYEQYF. The CDR3, as DNA: TGCGCCAGCAGTAGCGGGAGAGGATCGTACGAGCAGTACTTC. The V call is TRBV10-2, the J call TRBJ2-7, with TRBD2 matching 8 bases. The CDR3 sequence is 14 residues long. In germline, CDR1 is WSHSY, CDR2 SAAADI. Trimming cost V 5 bases and J 4 bases; bases outside gene matches: 7.

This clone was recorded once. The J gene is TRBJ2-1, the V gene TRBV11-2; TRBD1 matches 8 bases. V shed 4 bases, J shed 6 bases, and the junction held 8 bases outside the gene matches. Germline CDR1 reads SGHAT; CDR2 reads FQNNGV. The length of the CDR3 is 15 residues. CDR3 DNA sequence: TGTGCCAGCAGCTCCGACAGGACAGGGAGCAATGAGCAGTTCTTC. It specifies CASSSDRTGSNEQFF.

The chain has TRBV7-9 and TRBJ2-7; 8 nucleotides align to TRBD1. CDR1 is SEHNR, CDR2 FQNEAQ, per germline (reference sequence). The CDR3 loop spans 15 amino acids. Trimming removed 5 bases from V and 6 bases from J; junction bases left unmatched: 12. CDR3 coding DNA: TGTGCCAGCAGCCCACCGGGACAGGTTGGTGGCGAGCAGTACTTC. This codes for CASSPPGQVGGEQYF.

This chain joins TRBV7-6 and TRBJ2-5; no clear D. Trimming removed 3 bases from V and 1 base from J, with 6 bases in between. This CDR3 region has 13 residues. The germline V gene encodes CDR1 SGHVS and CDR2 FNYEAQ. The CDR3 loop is CASSFSTQETQYF. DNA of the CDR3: TGTGCCAGCAGCTTCAGTACCCAAGAGACCCAGTACTTC.

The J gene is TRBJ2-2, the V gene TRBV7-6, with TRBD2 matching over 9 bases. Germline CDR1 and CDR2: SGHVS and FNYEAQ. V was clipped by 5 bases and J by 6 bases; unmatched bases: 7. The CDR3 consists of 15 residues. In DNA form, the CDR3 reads TGTGCCAGCAGCCCTAAGGGACTAGCATCCGGGGAGCTGTTTTTT. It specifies CASSPKGLASGELFF.

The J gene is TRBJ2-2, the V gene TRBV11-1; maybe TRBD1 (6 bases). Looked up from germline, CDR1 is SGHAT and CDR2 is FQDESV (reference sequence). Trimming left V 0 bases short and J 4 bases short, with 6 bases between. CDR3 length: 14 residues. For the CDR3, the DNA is TGTGCCAGCAGCTTAGCGACAGGCACCGGGGAGCTGTTTTTT. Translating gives CASSLATGTGELFF.

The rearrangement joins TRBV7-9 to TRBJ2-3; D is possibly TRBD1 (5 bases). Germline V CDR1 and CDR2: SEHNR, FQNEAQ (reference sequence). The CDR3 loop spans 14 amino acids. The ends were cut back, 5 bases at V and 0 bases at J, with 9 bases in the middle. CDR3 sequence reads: CASSPTASTDTQYF. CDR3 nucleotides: TGTGCCAGCAGCCCGACAGCTAGCACAGATACGCAGTATTTT.

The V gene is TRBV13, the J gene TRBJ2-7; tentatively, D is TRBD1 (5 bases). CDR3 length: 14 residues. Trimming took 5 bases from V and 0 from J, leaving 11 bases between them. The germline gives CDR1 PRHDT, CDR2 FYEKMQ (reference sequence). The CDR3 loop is CASSTQGSSYEQYF. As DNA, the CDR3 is TGTGCCAGCAGCACCCAGGGTAGCTCCTACGAGCAGTACTTC.

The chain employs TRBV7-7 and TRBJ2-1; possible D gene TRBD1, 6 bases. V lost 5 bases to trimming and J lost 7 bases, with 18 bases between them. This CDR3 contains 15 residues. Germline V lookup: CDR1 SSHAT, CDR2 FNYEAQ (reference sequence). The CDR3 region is CASSIGQSKGNEQFF. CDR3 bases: TGTGCCAGCAGCATTGGACAGTCAAAGGGTAATGAGCAGTTCTTC.

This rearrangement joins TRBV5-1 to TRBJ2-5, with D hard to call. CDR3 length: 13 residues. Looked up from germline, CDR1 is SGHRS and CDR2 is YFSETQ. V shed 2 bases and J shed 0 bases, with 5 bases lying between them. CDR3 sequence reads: CASSFSYQETQYF. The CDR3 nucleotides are TGCGCCAGCAGCTTCTCGTACCAAGAGACCCAGTACTTC.

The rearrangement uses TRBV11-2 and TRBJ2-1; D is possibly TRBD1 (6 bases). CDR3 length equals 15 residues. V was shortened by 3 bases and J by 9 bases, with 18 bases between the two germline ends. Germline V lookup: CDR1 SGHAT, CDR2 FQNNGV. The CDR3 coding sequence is TGTGCCAGCAGCTTTTCCTCGGGACAAGGGGGTGAGCAGTTCTTC. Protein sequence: CASSFSSGQGGEQFF.